This is a list of T cell receptor beta chains from one sample in a study of identical twins' blood T cells. Each CDR3 protein gets one entry after TCRdb re-called the 5' RACE reads with MiXCR. The table lists 350,000 to 450,000 distinct CDR3 sequences, roughly 30% of them singletons. The sample comprised PBMCs. The receptors come from a woman aged 18-55 years in good health. CDR3s include the opening cysteine and the closing phenylalanine or tryptophan. Fields, in order: clone size, J gene, V gene, CDR3 length, D gene, CDR3 protein, CDR3 DNA. A D gene is named only where the DNA matches it firmly. Clone size appears in some rows only: once, few, many, or a class for an expanded clone.

- TRBJ1-1 TRBV12-3/TRBV12-4 14 - CASHPRVEDTEAFF TGTGCCAGCCACCCGAGGGTAGAAGACACTGAAGCTTTCTTT
- TRBJ2-3 TRBV7-7 14 - CASSLGVSTDTQYF TGTGCTAGCAGCTTAGGGGTGAGCACAGATACGCAGTATTTT
- TRBJ2-2 TRBV30 15 - CAWSVAWRDTGELFF TGTGCCTGGAGTGTAGCGTGGAGGGACACCGGGGAGCTGTTTTTT
few TRBJ2-1 TRBV20-1 13 - CSAVEGVGNEQFF TGCAGTGCTGTGGAGGGGGTGGGAAATGAGCAGTTCTTC
- TRBJ1-3 TRBV20-1 16 TRBD1 CSATTGGELSGNTIYF TGCAGTGCTACCACAGGGGGGGAACTCTCTGGAAACACCATATATTTT
few TRBJ1-2 TRBV2 15 - CASREGRANNYGYTF TGTGCCAGCAGGGAAGGCAGGGCGAATAACTATGGCTACACCTTC
few TRBJ1-2 TRBV5-1 14 TRBD1 CASSSDRGLSGYTF TGCGCCAGCAGCTCCGACAGGGGATTAAGCGGCTACACCTTC
few TRBJ1-2 TRBV12-3/TRBV12-4 12 - CASSKNNYGYTF TGTGCCAGCAGCAAAAATAACTATGGCTACACCTTC
- TRBJ2-7 TRBV7-8 15 - CASSLSVVVQDEQYF TGTGCCAGCAGCTTATCGGTTGTAGTACAAGACGAGCAGTACTTC
- TRBJ1-3 TRBV6-2/TRBV6-3 14 - CASSWAASGNTIYF TGTGCCAGCTCATGGGCGGCCTCTGGAAACACCATATATTTT
once TRBJ1-2 TRBV5-1 14 - CASSLTGPSLGYTF TGCGCCAGCAGCTTGACGGGGCCATCCTTGGGCTACACCTTC
few TRBJ2-1 TRBV7-9 15 TRBD2 CASSLGSGENNEQFF TGTGCCAGCAGCTTAGGTAGCGGGGAAAACAATGAGCAGTTCTTC
- TRBJ1-1 TRBV9 14 - CASSPNRVGTEAFF TGTGCCAGCAGCCCGAACAGGGTTGGCACTGAAGCTTTCTTT
few TRBJ1-6 TRBV27 15 - CASKGNGLRNSPLHF TGTGCCAGCAAGGGCAACGGGCTGAGAAATTCACCCCTCCACTTT
- TRBJ1-1 TRBV29-1 14 - CSVESRRMNTEAFF TGCAGCGTTGAATCTAGGCGCATGAACACTGAAGCTTTCTTT
- TRBJ2-1 TRBV29-1 14 TRBD1 CSVARDSVYNEQFF TGCAGCGTCGCCCGGGACAGCGTCTACAATGAGCAGTTCTTC
- TRBJ2-2 TRBV6-6 13 - CATRDQMPGELFF TGTGCCACCAGGGACCAGATGCCGGGGGAGCTGTTTTTT
- TRBJ1-6 TRBV2 15 TRBD1 CASERGDSGNSPLHF TGTGCCAGCGAGCGCGGGGACAGTGGGAATTCACCCCTCCACTTT
- TRBJ2-5 TRBV29-1 12 - CSVEGSSETQYF TGCAGCGTTGAAGGTTCCTCAGAGACCCAGTACTTC
few TRBJ2-1 TRBV9 14 TRBD2 CASSVEGLVGEQFF TGTGCCAGCAGCGTAGAGGGACTAGTAGGTGAGCAGTTCTTC
many TRBJ1-3 TRBV6-1 14 - CASSEGFSGNTIYF TGTGCCAGCAGTGAAGGATTCTCTGGAAACACCATATATTTT
few TRBJ1-1 TRBV6-5 15 - CASRRLPQGGTEAFF TGTGCCAGCAGACGACTTCCACAGGGTGGGACTGAAGCTTTCTTT
- TRBJ2-7 TRBV5-6 12 - CASNQLNYEQCF TGTGCCAGCAACCAATTAAACTACGAGCAGTGCTTC
- TRBJ2-4 TRBV20-1 15 - CSARDLGRTKNIQYF TGCAGTGCTAGAGATTTGGGGAGGACCAAAAACATTCAGTACTTC
- TRBJ2-2 TRBV25-1 14 - CASSVTANTGELFF TGTGCCAGCAGTGTGACAGCGAACACCGGGGAGCTGTTTTTT
- TRBJ2-7 TRBV14 16 TRBD2 CASSQRGTSGSHEQYF TGTGCCAGCAGCCAAAGAGGGACTAGCGGGAGCCACGAGCAGTACTTC
- TRBJ2-3 TRBV7-2 15 - CASSLAEQLTNTQYF TGTGCCAGCAGCTTAGCGGAACAATTGACGAATACGCAGTATTTT
many TRBJ1-1 TRBV29-1 13 TRBD1 CSALQGARTEAFF TGCAGCGCTCTTCAGGGGGCCCGCACTGAAGCTTTCTTT
few TRBJ2-3 TRBV11-2 15 TRBD2 CASSLFGGGSDTQYF TGTGCCAGCAGCTTATTTGGCGGGGGGTCAGATACGCAGTATTTT
- TRBJ1-1 TRBV7-9 15 TRBD1 CASSFQQGAGTEAFF TGTGCCAGCAGCTTTCAACAGGGGGCAGGGACTGAAGCTTTCTTT
- TRBJ2-7 TRBV20-1 15 - CSARDPSGVGYEQYF TGCAGTGCTAGAGATCCTTCAGGGGTGGGCTACGAGCAGTACTTC
- TRBJ1-2 TRBV7-9 13 - CASSPRAFYGYTF TGTGCCAGCAGTCCCCGGGCTTTCTATGGCTACACCTTC
once TRBJ2-1 TRBV20-1 16 TRBD2 CSARDECGSSCNEQFF TGCAGTGCTAGAGATGAATGCGGGAGCTCCTGCAATGAGCAGTTCTTC
- TRBJ2-1 TRBV29-1 14 - CSVHAGSSYNGQFF TGCAGCGTTCATGCGGGAAGCTCCTACAATGGGCAGTTCTTC
many TRBJ2-7 TRBV20-1 12 - CSGQSDTYEQYF TGCAGTGGACAGTCCGATACCTACGAGCAGTACTTC